What follows are 16 T cell receptor beta chains derived from one specimen sequenced in a study of T cell repertoires in cytomegalovirus infection. No antigen has been identified for these receptors. TCRdb re-called the reads through MiXCR, storing one row per CDR3 protein. The sample lists around 340,000 distinct CDR3 sequences, approximately 32% occurring once. The sequencing used cultured PBMCs, collected from culture after CMV antigen stimulation. All receptors come from a human donor in good health (CMV status not recorded). Some clones in this sample may be carry-over from other donors' samples.

The V gene is TRBV19, the J gene TRBJ1-5; 9 bases match TRBD1. V lost 5 bases, J lost 0 bases, and 14 bases stayed unmatched. The length of the CDR3 is 19 residues. Germline V gene lookup returns CDR1 LNHDA and CDR2 SQIVND (reference sequence). Here the CDR3 DNA reads TGTGCCAGTAGTTGGACGGTTGGGACAGGGAAATATAGCAATCAGCCCCAGCATTTT. Its translation is CASSWTVGTGKYSNQPQHF.

This clonotype occurred many times. The chain uses TRBV7-2 and TRBJ2-5, with TRBD2 identical over 10 bases. The CDR3 consists of 14 residues. V was pared by 5 bases and J by 4 bases, with 4 bases of the junction left unmatched. CDR1 and CDR2 (germline): SGHTA, FQGNSA. Written as DNA, the CDR3 is TGTGCCAGCAGCCGGGGACTAGCGCCAGAGACCCAGTACTTC. Translation: CASSRGLAPETQYF.

The DNA of the CDR3 is TGTGCCAGCAGCCAAGATCCGGCCGGGATCTATGGCTACACCTTC. Translation gives CASSQDPAGIYGYTF. The chain is built from TRBV3-1 and TRBJ1-2; D is unresolved. Deletions cut 0 bases from V and 4 bases from J, with 12 bases between. Per the germline V gene, CDR1 is LGHDT and CDR2 is YNNKEL (reference sequence). The CDR3 runs to 15 residues.

About this clonotype: This CDR3 fails to terminate in the conserved phenylalanine or tryptophan, so it likely reflects a read error. Because the CDR3's place on the DNA is in doubt, the DNA is left out and the CDR3 is given as listed by TCRdb. The chain joins TRBV4-1 to TRBJ2-1; the DNA was not used to check the table's D call, TRBD1. The CDR3 extends over 11 residues, inclusive of both ends. The germline gives CDR1 MGHRA, CDR2 YSYEKL. CDR3 amino acids: CASSQGGVYRL.

At least ten counts were recorded for this clonotype. The rearrangement joins TRBV12-3 or TRBV12-4 to TRBJ1-1; D ambiguous. The length of the CDR3 is 14 residues. V was pared by 5 bases and J by 2 bases, with 12 bases between. The CDR3 loop reads CASSPQSINTEAFF. Here the CDR3 DNA reads TGTGCCAGCAGTCCCCAGTCTATAAACACTGAAGCTTTCTTT.

Notes on this clonotype: Here the CDR3 omits its conserved ending phenylalanine or tryptophan, so a read error is the likely source. J is TRBJ2-1 and V is TRBV5-1; TRBD2 agrees at 13 bases. The germline CDR1 and CDR2 sequences are SGHRS and YFSETQ. CDR3 length: 19 amino acids. After removal of 3 bases from V and 0 bases from J, the junction contained 9 bases not matched to a gene. CDR3 region: CASSSPGTSGTSSYNEQFS. The DNA of the CDR3 is TGCGCCAGCAGCTCCCCCGGGACTAGCGGGACGAGCTCCTACAATGAGCAGTTCTCC.

This clonotype has a handful of counts. The V and J genes are TRBV12-3 or TRBV12-4 and TRBJ1-6; TRBD1 aligns across 9 bases. With 9 bases clipped from V and 5 bases from J, the junction kept 5 bases outside the gene matches. This CDR3 is built from 14 residues. The CDR3 protein is CASRTGADNSPLHF. The CDR3 nucleotides are TGTGCCAGTAGGACAGGGGCCGATAATTCACCCCTCCACTTT.

This clonotype appeared a few times. The chain uses TRBV12-3 or TRBV12-4 and TRBJ2-7, with D perhaps TRBD1 (6 bases). This CDR3 contains 16 residues. V lost 0 bases and J 2 bases, leaving 14 bases between the germline ends. CDR3 sequence: CASSLASHRAPYEQYF. CDR3 DNA: TGTGCCAGCAGTTTAGCCTCCCACAGGGCACCCTACGAGCAGTACTTC.

The genes are TRBV30 and TRBJ2-3, with no clear D. V lost 1 base to trimming and J lost 1 base, with 9 bases between them. The CDR3 totals 14 residues. In germline, CDR1 is GTSNPN, CDR2 SVGIG (reference sequence). CDR3 loop: CAWSEGAGTDTQYF. As DNA, the CDR3 is TGTGCCTGGAGTGAGGGTGCCGGCACAGATACGCAGTATTTT.

This clonotype was picked up a small number of times. J is TRBJ1-4 and V is TRBV30; TRBD1 matches 9 bases. The CDR3 totals 13 residues. V trimming: 4 bases; J trimming: 8 bases; junction bases outside the gene matches: 5. Germline V gives CDR1 GTSNPN, CDR2 SVGIG (reference sequence). The CDR3 loop is CAWKGTGREKLFF. The CDR3 DNA sequence: TGTGCCTGGAAGGGGACAGGGAGGGAAAAACTGTTTTTT.

The chain links TRBV28 to TRBJ2-3; maybe TRBD1 (6 bases). Germline-derived CDR1 and CDR2 are MDHEN and SYDVKM. This CDR3 is built from 18 residues. V lost 6 bases, J lost 1 base, and 23 bases lay in between. The CDR3 spells CASSRWGQAQFGTDTQYF. In DNA form, the CDR3 reads TGTGCCAGCAGCCGATGGGGGCAGGCCCAATTCGGCACAGATACGCAGTATTTT.

This clonotype was picked up a small number of times. Mismatch with germline at one junction end may stem from a read error. The genes are TRBV25-1 and TRBJ1-1; 7 positions agree with TRBD1. The length of the CDR3 is 15 residues. From germline, CDR1 is MGHDK and CDR2 SYGVNS. CDR3 coding DNA: TGTGCCACCAGTCCAACCGGGACAGCAAACACTGAAGCTTTCTTT. Translation gives CATSPTGTANTEAFF.

This clonotype was observed a handful of times. DNA of the CDR3: TGTGCCAGCAGTTTGGGGTGGTACACTGAAGCTTTCTTT. Protein product: CASSLGWYTEAFF. The gene calls are TRBV12-3 or TRBV12-4 and TRBJ1-1; no definite D call. With 3 bases removed from V and 3 bases from J, the gap between germline ends came to 8 bases. The CDR3 loop spans 13 amino acids.

This chain uses TRBV12-3 or TRBV12-4 with TRBJ1-6, with TRBD1 as a possible D gene (6 bases). The V end was cut by 6 bases, the J end by 8 bases, with 14 bases between. CDR3 size: 14 residues. The CDR3, as DNA: TGTGCCAGCAGGTTACGGGACACCGATTCACCCCTCCACTTT. It specifies CASRLRDTDSPLHF.

This clonotype has only a few counts. The chain links TRBV11-3 to TRBJ2-1, with a tentative D call TRBD1 (6 bases). CDR3 length: 15 residues. Trimming cost V 5 bases and J 9 bases, with 20 bases left between them. Per the germline V gene, CDR1 is SGHNT and CDR2 is YENEEA. In DNA form, the CDR3 reads TGTGCCAGCAGCCCCAACCCACAGGGCTTAAGTGAGCAGTTCTTC. Translated: CASSPNPQGLSEQFF.

This clonotype was detected only a few times. The chain employs TRBV7-8 and TRBJ1-6; D is possibly TRBD1 (5 bases). The V end was cut by 2 bases, the J end by 7 bases, with 9 bases between. CDR1 is SGHVS, CDR2 FQNEAQ, per germline. This CDR3 is 14 amino acids long. DNA for the CDR3: TGTGCCAGCAGCTTAAAGGGGTTCAATTCACCCCTCCACTTT. It translates to CASSLKGFNSPLHF.